These 10 T cell receptor beta chains were all obtained from the same sample, sequenced in a study of cytomegalovirus exposure and HLA in healthy donors. PCR used 60 Vbeta primers and 13 Jbeta primers. Produced via immunoSEQ multiplex PCR; TCRdb's table is partial and in-frame only. The table lists 30,000 to 45,000 clones, around 86% of them singletons. The source material was PBMCs. Source of these receptors: a woman aged 40 to 50 in good health and CMV-seropositive.

The chain employs TRBV29-1 and TRBJ1-1; D gene ambiguous. The V end was cut by 2 bases, the J end by 0 bases, with 10 bases between. CDR1 and CDR2 from the germline V gene are SQVTM and ANQGSEA. The length of the CDR3 is 14 residues. DNA of the CDR3: TGCAGCGTTGAAAGCGGGGAGATGAACACTGAAGCTTTCTTT. Translation gives CSVESGEMNTEAFF.

The chain joins TRBV5-5 to TRBJ2-7; a weak D match, TRBD1 (6 bases). Trimming left V 4 bases short and J 2 bases short, with 13 bases between. CDR1 SGHKS and CDR2 YYEKEE come from the germline V gene (reference sequence). The length of the CDR3 is 14 residues. CDR3: CASSLLRGPYEQYF. CDR3 coding DNA: TGTGCCAGCAGCCTACTCAGGGGCCCCTACGAGCAGTACTTC.

Of note for this clone: Sequence at one end of the junction differs from germline and may be a read error. In the same sample, other DNA sequences code for this CDR3. This chain joins TRBV5-5 and TRBJ2-7; TRBD1 matches 7 bases. The germline V gene has CDR1 SGHKS and CDR2 YYEKEE (reference sequence). The CDR3 spans 14 residues. The CDR3 DNA follows: TGCGCCAGCAGCGTGGTCGAGGGGGCTTACGAGCAGTACTTC. Translated, it gives CASSVVEGAYEQYF. Full variable domain (missing parts from reference TRBV5-5 and TRBJ2-7): DAGVTQSPTHLIKTRGQQVTLRCSPISGHKSVSWYQQVLGQGPQFIFQYYEKEERGRGNFPDRFSARQFPNYSSELNVNALLLGDSALYLCASSVVEGAYEQYFGPGTRLTVT.

V usage is TRBV27 and J usage is TRBJ1-5, with TRBD1 matching 11 bases. This CDR3 is 18 amino acids long. The germline V gene encodes CDR1 MNHEY and CDR2 SMNVEV (reference sequence). The V segment lost 6 bases and the J segment 9 bases; nucleotides outside the gene matches: 19. CDR3 nucleotide sequence: TGTGCCAGCAGCATACGACTCCGGGACAGGGGGACCATTGGGCCCCAGCATTTT. Amino acids: CASSIRLRDRGTIGPQHF.

The rearrangement links TRBV5-4 to TRBJ1-2, with D hard to call. The CDR3 extends over 13 amino acids. Trimming left V 0 bases short and J 8 bases short, with 11 bases between. Germline-derived CDR1 and CDR2 are SGHNT and YYREEE (reference sequence). CDR3 loop: CASSLELEYGYTF. CDR3 coding DNA: TGTGCCAGCAGCTTGGAGCTGGAGTACGGCTACACCTTC. Drawing the rest from reference TRBV5-4 and TRBJ1-2, the complete variable domain is ETGVTQSPTHLIKTRGQQVTLRCSSQSGHNTVSWYQQALGQGPQFIFQYYREEENGRGNFPPRFSGLQFPNYSSELNVNALELDDSALYLCASSLELEYGYTFGSGTRLTVV.

The V gene is TRBV19, the J gene TRBJ2-7, with 11 bases lining up with TRBD1. There are 14 residues in the CDR3. The germline gives CDR1 LNHDA, CDR2 SQIVND (reference sequence). J gave up 3 bases and V 6 bases, and 4 bases lay outside the gene matches. CDR3 in DNA: TGTGCCAGTAGACCGGGACAGGGGGTCTACGAGCAGTACTTC. Translated, it gives CASRPGQGVYEQYF. Full variable domain (rest looked up from reference TRBV19 and TRBJ2-7): DGGITQSPKYLFRKEGQNVTLSCEQNLNHDAMYWYRQDPGQGLRLIYYSQIVNDFQKGDIAEGYSVSREKKESFPLTVTSAQKNPTAFYLCASRPGQGVYEQYFGPGTRLTVT.

This clone was recorded only once. The CDR3 sequence is CASSSPGTRNYYEQYF. CDR3 nucleotides: TGTGCCAGCAGTTCGCCCGGGACTAGGAATTACTACGAGCAGTACTTC. J is TRBJ2-7 and V is TRBV28; 8 bases map to TRBD2. The CDR3 spans 16 residues. V dropped 4 bases and J dropped 3; count of bases not matched to a gene: 11. The germline V gene encodes CDR1 MDHEN and CDR2 SYDVKM.

The sample holds one count of this clone. The V gene is TRBV7-9, the J gene TRBJ1-2; 9 bases line up with TRBD1. Unmatched junction bases numbered 16, after V lost 5 bases and J lost 6 bases. The CDR3 extends over 17 amino acids. Per the germline V gene, CDR1 is SEHNR and CDR2 is FQNEAQ (reference sequence). This CDR3 is CASSQSRDRAGGHGYTF. The CDR3 DNA sequence: TGTGCCAGCAGCCAGTCCCGGGACAGGGCGGGTGGCCATGGCTACACCTTC.

The rearrangement joins TRBV7-2 to TRBJ1-2; a weak D match, TRBD1 (5 bases). V lost 1 base and J lost 1, with 13 bases in between. Germline V lookup: CDR1 SGHTA, CDR2 FQGNSA. This CDR3 region has 16 residues. The CDR3 coding sequence is TGTGCCAGCAGCTTAGGGGCCGGGACTGATAACTATGGCTACACCTTC. This sequence encodes CASSLGAGTDNYGYTF.

The genes are TRBV4-1 and TRBJ1-2; TRBD1 aligns across 9 bases. The CDR3 covers 18 residues. The V gene end was trimmed by 3 bases and the J gene end by 8 bases; junction bases not matched to a gene: 19. The germline gives CDR1 MGHRA, CDR2 YSYEKL. Written as DNA, the CDR3 is TGCGCCAGCAGCCAGCTTGCTCGTAGTACACAGGGGGCGGAGGGCTACACCTTC. Translated: CASSQLARSTQGAEGYTF.